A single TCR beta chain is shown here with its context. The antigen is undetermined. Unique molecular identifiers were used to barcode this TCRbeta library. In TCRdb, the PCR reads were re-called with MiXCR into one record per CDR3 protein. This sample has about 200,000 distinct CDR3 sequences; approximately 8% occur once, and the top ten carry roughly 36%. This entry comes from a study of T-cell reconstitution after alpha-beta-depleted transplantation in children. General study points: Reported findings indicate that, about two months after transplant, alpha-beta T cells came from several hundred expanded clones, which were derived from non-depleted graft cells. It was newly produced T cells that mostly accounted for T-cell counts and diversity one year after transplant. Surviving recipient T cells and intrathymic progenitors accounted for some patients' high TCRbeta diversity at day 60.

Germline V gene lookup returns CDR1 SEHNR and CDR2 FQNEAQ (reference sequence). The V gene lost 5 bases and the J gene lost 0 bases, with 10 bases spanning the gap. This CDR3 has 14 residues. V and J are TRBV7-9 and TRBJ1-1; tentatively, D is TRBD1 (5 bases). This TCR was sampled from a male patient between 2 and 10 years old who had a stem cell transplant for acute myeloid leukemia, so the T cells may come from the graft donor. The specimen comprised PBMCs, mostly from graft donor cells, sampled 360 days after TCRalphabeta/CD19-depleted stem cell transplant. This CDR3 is CASSQQQVNTEAFF. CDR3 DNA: TGTGCCAGCAGCCAGCAACAGGTGAACACTGAAGCTTTCTTT.